This T cell receptor (beta chain) emerged from a study of blood T cells in healthy people across ages. Points from the study as a whole: It was the long-lived donors that had more naive CD4+ cells and higher diversity than aged donors.

This clonotype was counted only a few times. Antigen specificity is unknown. The V end was cut by 0 bases, the J end by 7 bases, with 12 bases between. The CDR3 spans 14 residues. Together with a sample-barcoded 5' primer, a J-beta primer mix was included in a second PCR lasting roughly 7 to 11 cycles. TCRdb recomputed calls from the 5' RACE reads with MiXCR, one row per CDR3 protein. The sample has fewer than 600,000 distinct CDR3 sequences, roughly a quarter seen once; the top ten hold approximately 3.6%. This sample was also put to use in a study of T cells of mothers and their children. In that study: The donor cohort consisted of three healthy Caucasian mothers and their six children. Sequencing got over 9 million TCR beta CDR3 reads from each mother and a few million from each child.

This chain connects TRBV12-3 or TRBV12-4 to TRBJ2-5, with D unclear. The receptor was derived from a boy aged 2-9 years in good health. Sequenced sample: blood. The CDR3 DNA follows: TGTGCCAGCAGTTTAGCCAGTCGAGCTGGGACCCAGTACTTC. This encodes CASSLASRAGTQYF.